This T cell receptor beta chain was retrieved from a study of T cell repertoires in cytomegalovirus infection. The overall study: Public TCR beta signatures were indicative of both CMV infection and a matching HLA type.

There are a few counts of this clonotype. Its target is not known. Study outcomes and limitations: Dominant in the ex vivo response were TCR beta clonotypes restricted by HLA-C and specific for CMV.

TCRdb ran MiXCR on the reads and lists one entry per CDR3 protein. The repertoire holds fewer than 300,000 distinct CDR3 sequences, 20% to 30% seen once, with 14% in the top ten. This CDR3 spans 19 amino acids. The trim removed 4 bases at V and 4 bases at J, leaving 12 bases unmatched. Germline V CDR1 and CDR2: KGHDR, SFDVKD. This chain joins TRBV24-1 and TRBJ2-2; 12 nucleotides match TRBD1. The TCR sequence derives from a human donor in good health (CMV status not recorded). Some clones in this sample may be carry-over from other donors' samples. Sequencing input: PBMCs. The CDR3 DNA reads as TGTGCCACCAGTGAACCCCCCGGGACAGGGGGCCCGGGCACCGGGGAGCTGTTTTTT. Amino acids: CATSEPPGTGGPGTGELFF.